One and the same sample provided the 8 T cell receptor beta chains below, sequenced in a study of cytomegalovirus exposure and HLA in healthy donors. The primer mix had 60 Vbeta and 13 Jbeta primers. Measured with immunoSEQ multiplex PCR; TCRdb has only the in-frame clones, and not every one. The sample comprises 100,000 to 150,000 clones, approximately 82% of which are singletons, and about 2.5% rests with the top ten. Sequenced sample: PBMCs. These receptors were taken from a boy aged 2 to 10 in good health and CMV-seronegative.

This clone was seen once. J is TRBJ2-3 and V is TRBV6-6; D gene uncertain. The V gene lost 3 bases and the J gene lost 4 bases, with 11 bases spanning the gap. The germline CDR1 and CDR2 sequences are MNHNY and SVGAGI (reference sequence). This CDR3 spans 14 amino acids. The CDR3 loop reads CASSYIVSPDTQYF. As DNA, the CDR3 is TGTGCCAGCAGTTATATCGTCTCCCCAGATACGCAGTATTTT.

This clone was detected once. V is TRBV2 and J is TRBJ2-2, with a weak D call TRBD2 (6 bases). Germline lookup yields CDR1 SNHLY and CDR2 FYNNEI. Trimming took off 4 bases at V and 6 bases at J, with 15 bases between the two ends. CDR3 length: 15 residues. The CDR3 region has the DNA TGTGCCAGCAGTGGCTTCTGGGGGGTCCCCGGGGAGCTGTTTTTT. Residues: CASSGFWGVPGELFF.

This clone was recorded only once. Here the CDR3 DNA reads TGTGCCAGCAGCTTAGTTTTGGGAGAAACCAGCTACGGCTACGAGCAGTACTTC. Translating gives CASSLVLGETSYGYEQYF. This chain links TRBV7-9 with TRBJ2-7; possible D gene TRBD2, 5 bases. The germline gives CDR1 SEHNR, CDR2 FQNEAQ (reference sequence). The CDR3 spans 18 residues. V was clipped by 1 base and J by 3 bases, with 22 bases between them.

The chain employs TRBV13 and TRBJ2-7; the match to TRBD1 covers 9 bases. The CDR3 spans 15 residues. Trimming removed 5 bases from V and 4 bases from J; junction bases left unmatched: 9. Germline assignment: CDR1 PRHDT and CDR2 FYEKMQ (reference sequence). CDR3 amino acids: CASSPYRGRGYEQYV. The CDR3 bases are TGTGCCAGCAGCCCCTACAGGGGGCGCGGGTACGAGCAGTACGTC.

The chain carries TRBV7-6 and TRBJ1-1, with 8 bases aligning to TRBD1. The junction had 7 bases not matched to a gene; V was cut back by 2 bases and J by 2 bases. Per the germline V gene, CDR1 is SGHVS and CDR2 is FNYEAQ. The CDR3 runs 16 residues. This CDR3 is CASSLRDRGPNTEAFF. CDR3 DNA sequence: TGTGCCAGCAGCTTAAGAGACAGGGGTCCCAACACTGAAGCTTTCTTT.

This chain's CDR3 is CSVEGQETNEKLFF. In nucleotides, the CDR3 is TGCAGCGTTGAGGGACAGGAGACTAATGAAAAACTGTTTTTT. The chain joins TRBV29-1 to TRBJ1-4; 8 nucleotides align to TRBD1. There are 14 residues in the CDR3. Trimming at V came to 3 bases and at J to 2 bases, leaving 2 bases not matched to a gene. Germline loops: CDR1 SQVTM, CDR2 ANQGSEA.

The chain links TRBV5-1 to TRBJ2-1; 8 bases map to TRBD2. This CDR3 has 16 residues. Germline values: CDR1 SGHRS, CDR2 YFSETQ. V lost 0 bases to trimming and J lost 8 bases; unmatched junction nucleotides: 10. CDR3 loop: CASSLAGGLGEDEQFF. CDR3 coding DNA: TGCGCCAGCAGCTTGGCGGGAGGGTTGGGTGAGGATGAGCAGTTCTTC.

This rearrangement joins TRBV27 to TRBJ2-7; possibly TRBD2 for D (6 bases). Trimming cost V 4 bases and J 2 bases, with 15 bases left between them. The germline V gene encodes CDR1 MNHEY and CDR2 SMNVEV (reference sequence). This CDR3 has 15 amino acids. The DNA for the CDR3 is TGTGCCAGCAGTTGGGGTGGCTTAGCGGCCTACGAGCAGTACTTC. Amino acids: CASSWGGLAAYEQYF.